This T cell receptor (beta chain) was sequenced during a study of OX40 agonist ivuxolimab in advanced cancers. Generated by immunoSEQ multiplex PCR, the TCRdb table keeps only in-frame clones and is missing some. The data contain 75,000 to 95,000 clones, around 92% of them singletons. The germline V gene has CDR1 LNHDA and CDR2 SQIVND (reference sequence). After removal of 5 bases from V and 2 bases from J, the junction contained 5 bases not matched to a gene. The CDR3 runs to 15 residues. The sequenced sample was CD4+ or CD8+ T cells sorted from blood, obtained in a trial of the OX40 agonist ivuxolimab. The receptor was derived from an adult with an advanced solid tumor such as melanoma, head and neck, liver or kidney cancer. The chain carries TRBV19 and TRBJ2-7, with 11 bases identical to TRBD1. CDR3 residues: CASSPGQGATYEQYF. In DNA form, the CDR3 reads TGTGCCAGTAGTCCAGGACAGGGGGCCACCTACGAGCAGTACTTC.